The clone carrying this TCR beta chain has more than one count but fewer than ten. The source of the sample is a study of sequential checkpoint blockade in melanoma. The protocol was immunoSEQ multiplex PCR, while the TCRdb copy is restricted to in-frame clones and leaves out a portion. Among approximately 19,000 clones, 26% were seen once, and the ten largest hold around 6.7%. Trimming left V 0 bases short and J 6 bases short, with 5 bases between. The CDR3 has 13 residues. Germline V gene sequence: CDR1 MNHGY, CDR2 SAAAGT. Treatment indicated: randomized to nivolumab then ipilimumab (arm A) or the reverse (arm B).

The source was tumor tissue (inferred from file names), collected from a patient given nivolumab and ipilimumab in sequence. The genes are TRBV6-8 and TRBJ2-2, with D possibly matching TRBD2 (5 bases). This receptor was taken from a human donor with melanoma. The CDR3, as DNA: TGTGCCAGCAGTTACTCAGCGGCCGGGGAGCTGTTTTTT. Protein product: CASSYSAAGELFF.